These 24 T cell receptor beta chains originate from one sample sequenced in a study of T cell responses to AZD1222 COVID-19 vaccine. Only in-frame clones appear in the TCRdb table, and some are missing; sequencing was by immunoSEQ multiplex PCR. Here the sample spans about 25,000 clones, around 90% being singletons. Material: peripheral blood, obtained 28 days after the second AZD1222 dose. The receptors originated from an adult who received the AZD1222 COVID-19 vaccine.

This chain connects TRBV19 to TRBJ1-6, with D perhaps TRBD1 (6 bases). V was cut by 5 bases and J by 8 bases, with 16 bases left in between. The CDR3 consists of 15 residues. Per the germline V gene, CDR1 is LNHDA and CDR2 is SQIVND (reference sequence). The CDR3 loop is CASSVTGGGYSPLHF. The CDR3 region has the DNA TGTGCCAGTAGTGTCACGGGGGGCGGATATTCACCCCTCCACTTT.

The rearrangement uses TRBV9 and TRBJ1-3, with D hard to call. CDR3 length: 16 amino acids. The germline CDR1 and CDR2 sequences are SGDLS and YYNGEE. V dropped 4 bases and J dropped 2 bases, with 16 bases sitting between them. CDR3 DNA sequence: TGTGCCAGCAGCTCCCGAACCCAGAGCCCTGGAAACACCATATATTTT. Residues: CASSSRTQSPGNTIYF.

The chain uses TRBV18 and TRBJ2-7; D remains unclear. Trimming cost V 0 bases and J 0 bases, with 6 bases left between them. CDR1 and CDR2 (germline): KGHSH, LQKENI. This CDR3 comprises 14 residues. CDR3 in DNA: TGTGCCAGCTCACCACCGGCAGACTCCTACGAGCAGTACTTC. Its translation: CASSPPADSYEQYF.

The rearrangement joins TRBV13 to TRBJ2-7, with 10 bases identical to TRBD2. CDR3 length: 15 residues. CDR1 and CDR2 from the germline V gene are PRHDT and FYEKMQ (reference sequence). J lost 1 base, V lost 1 base, and 1 base had no gene match. This chain's CDR3 is CASSLELAGSYEQYF. The CDR3 coding sequence is TGTGCCAGCAGCTTAGAACTAGCGGGATCCTACGAGCAGTACTTC.

The chain combines TRBV28 with TRBJ1-1; D might be TRBD1 (5 bases). The germline V and J ends were trimmed by 2 bases and 0 bases, with 7 bases remaining between them. The CDR3 extends over 14 amino acids. Germline assignment: CDR1 MDHEN and CDR2 SYDVKM. CDR3 sequence reads: CASSLDSLNTEAFF. DNA for the CDR3: TGTGCCAGCAGTTTAGACAGTTTGAACACTGAAGCTTTCTTT.

V usage is TRBV6-5 and J usage is TRBJ1-2; possibly TRBD1 for D (5 bases). The CDR3 has 12 amino acids. Germline values: CDR1 MNHEY, CDR2 SVGAGI. Trimming took 6 bases from V and 10 from J, leaving 15 bases between them. The CDR3 coding sequence is TGTGCCAGCAGAAGGGACTTTGGAGACTACACCTTC. Its translation is CASRRDFGDYTF.

This clone is labeled medium-sized. The J gene is TRBJ2-7, the V gene TRBV5-4, with 8 bases that match TRBD1. The germline V gene has CDR1 SGHNT and CDR2 YYREEE (reference sequence). This CDR3 contains 14 residues. J gave up 0 bases and V 2 bases, and 1 base lay outside the gene matches. CDR3 bases: TGTGCCAGCAGCTTAGGACAGGGCTCCTACGAGCAGTACTTC. Its protein is CASSLGQGSYEQYF.

This clone was detected only once. The chain carries TRBV3-1 (or the pseudogene TRBV3-2) and TRBJ1-5; TRBD1 is a possible D gene (5 bases). The CDR3 consists of 15 residues. From germline, CDR1 is LGHDT and CDR2 YNNKEL (reference sequence). V was clipped by 3 bases and J by 4 bases, with 13 bases between them. CDR3 loop: CASSQDDSDNQPQHF. The CDR3 DNA reads TGTGCCAGCAGCCAGGATGACAGCGATAATCAGCCCCAGCATTTT.

The chain carries TRBV28 and TRBJ1-5; D not certain. Germline V gives CDR1 MDHEN, CDR2 SYDVKM. CDR3 size: 16 residues. Trimming took 9 bases from V and 4 from J, leaving 22 bases between them. The CDR3 region is CASDLARRTGNQPQHF. CDR3 bases: TGTGCCAGTGACTTAGCCCGACGGACGGGGAATCAGCCCCAGCATTTT.

This clone has a single count. The chain employs TRBV7-2 and TRBJ2-1, with 9 bases aligning to TRBD2. CDR1 and CDR2 (germline): SGHTA, FQGNSA. This CDR3 has 15 amino acids. Trimming removed 1 base from V and 7 bases from J; junction bases left unmatched: 5. The CDR3 region is CASSLVSGSFNEQFF. The CDR3 DNA is TGTGCCAGCAGCTTAGTTAGCGGGAGTTTTAATGAGCAGTTCTTC. Full variable domain (remainder filled in from reference TRBV7-2 and TRBJ2-1): GAGVSQSPSNKVTEKGKDVELRCDPISGHTALYWYRQSLGQGLEFLIYFQGNSAPDKSGLPSDRFSAERTGGSVSTLTIQRTQQEDSAVYLCASSLVSGSFNEQFFGPGTRLTVL.

The V call is TRBV28, the J call TRBJ1-5, with 8 bases lining up with TRBD1. CDR1 is MDHEN and CDR2 is SYDVKM in the germline V gene. CDR3 size: 16 residues. The ends lost 6 bases at V and 4 bases at J; junction bases unmatched: 11. The CDR3, as DNA: TGTGCCAGCAGGGCAATTTCAGGGGGCCTAAATCAGCCCCAGCATTTT. Amino acid sequence: CASRAISGGLNQPQHF. The entire variable domain, with the rest obtained from reference TRBV28 and TRBJ1-5, is as follows: DVKVTQSSRYLVKRTGEKVFLECVQDMDHENMFWYRQDPGLGLRLIYFSYDVKMKEKGDIPEGYSVSREKKERFSLILESASTNQTSMYLCASRAISGGLNQPQHFGDGTRLSIL.

The chain has TRBV28 and TRBJ2-7; maybe TRBD1 (7 bases). This CDR3 region has 15 residues. Trimming took off 10 bases at V and 2 bases at J, with 21 bases between the two ends. Germline values: CDR1 MDHEN, CDR2 SYDVKM. The CDR3 region is CATNSPPGGTYEQYF. DNA for the CDR3: TGTGCCACCAACTCCCCGCCAGGGGGGACCTACGAGCAGTACTTC.

The rearrangement uses TRBV18 and TRBJ1-1; D is unresolved. The length of the CDR3 is 15 residues. V was cut by 2 bases and J by 2 bases, with 12 bases left in between. The germline gives CDR1 KGHSH, CDR2 LQKENI. CDR3 nucleotide sequence: TGTGCCAGCTCACCAAGTGGCAGCTTAAACACTGAAGCTTTCTTT. This sequence encodes CASSPSGSLNTEAFF.

The chain employs TRBV7-2 and TRBJ2-7; 8 bases line up with TRBD2. Germline CDR1 reads SGHTA; CDR2 reads FQGNSA. There are 19 residues in the CDR3. J gave up 0 bases and V 0 bases, and 13 bases lay outside the gene matches. The CDR3 reads CASSLALGLAGDLSYEQYF. CDR3 bases: TGTGCCAGCAGCTTAGCTCTTGGGCTAGCGGGTGACCTCTCCTACGAGCAGTACTTC.

This clone was recorded once. V and J are TRBV5-1 and TRBJ2-1, with 11 bases matching TRBD2. Germline CDR1 is SGHRS and CDR2 is YFSETQ. The V segment lost 2 bases and the J segment 9 bases; nucleotides outside the gene matches: 10. This CDR3 has 16 amino acids. Written as DNA, the CDR3 is TGCGCCAGCAGCTTTTCAATAGCGGGAGGGCCGAGTGAGCAGTTCTTC. Amino acids: CASSFSIAGGPSEQFF.

The chain joins TRBV7-9 to TRBJ1-4; a weak D match, TRBD1 (5 bases). Germline V gene data show CDR1 as SEHNR and CDR2 as FQNEAQ (reference sequence). This CDR3 has 15 residues. V was shortened by 5 bases and J by 7 bases, with 17 bases between the two germline ends. CDR3 protein: CASSQDQGSGEKLFF. As DNA, the CDR3 is TGTGCCAGCAGCCAGGATCAGGGTAGTGGTGAAAAACTGTTTTTT.

V gene TRBV5-1 combines with J gene TRBJ2-6, with unresolved D. V dropped 1 base and J dropped 2 bases, with 10 bases sitting between them. This CDR3 spans 16 amino acids. Germline CDR1 SGHRS, CDR2 YFSETQ. As DNA, the CDR3 is TGCGCCAGCAGCTTGCTGGGTCGGGCTGGGGCCAACGTCCTGACTTTC. It encodes CASSLLGRAGANVLTF.

This clone turned up a few times. The chain joins TRBV20-1 to TRBJ1-5; 7 bases map to TRBD1. Per germline, CDR1 DFQATT and CDR2 SNEGSKA (reference sequence). This CDR3 spans 15 amino acids. The J segment lost 4 bases and the V segment lost 3 bases, leaving 9 bases of the junction unmatched. Here the CDR3 reads CSASLGTETNQPQHF. DNA for the CDR3: TGCAGTGCTAGTCTGGGGACAGAAACGAATCAGCCCCAGCATTTT.

The chain couples TRBV14 to TRBJ1-1, with TRBD1 as a possible D gene (5 bases). Germline CDR1 and CDR2: SGHDN and FVKESK. The CDR3 loop spans 15 amino acids. V lost 0 bases, J lost 4 bases, and 12 bases lay in between. The chain's CDR3 is CASSQDFGRATEAFF. For the CDR3, the DNA is TGTGCCAGCAGCCAAGATTTCGGCAGGGCCACTGAAGCTTTCTTT. The whole variable domain, filled in from reference TRBV14 and TRBJ1-1, reads EAGVTQFPSHSVIEKGQTVTLRCDPISGHDNLYWYRRVMGKEIKFLLHFVKESKQDESGMPNNRFLAERTGGTYSTLKVQPAELEDSGVYFCASSQDFGRATEAFFGQGTRLTVV.

The rearrangement uses TRBV7-9 and TRBJ2-2; 9 bases are shared with TRBD1. There are 17 residues in the CDR3. Germline V lookup: CDR1 SEHNR, CDR2 FQNEAQ (reference sequence). Unmatched junction bases numbered 8, after V lost 5 bases and J lost 1 base. CDR3 nucleotide sequence: TGTGCCAGCAGCCCCGGGACAGGGTCCCGGAACACCGGGGAGCTGTTTTTT. Translating gives CASSPGTGSRNTGELFF.

This chain connects TRBV2 to TRBJ2-5, with unresolved D. The germline CDR1 and CDR2 sequences are SNHLY and FYNNEI. V was trimmed by 6 bases and J by 0 bases, leaving 5 bases between them. The CDR3 length is 12 residues. The CDR3 sequence: CASRDDQETQYF. CDR3 nucleotides: TGTGCCAGCAGGGACGACCAAGAGACCCAGTACTTC.

The J gene is TRBJ2-7, the V gene TRBV7-9; the match to TRBD2 covers 8 bases. The CDR3 extends over 16 amino acids. The V gene end was trimmed by 5 bases and the J gene end by 4 bases; junction bases not matched to a gene: 13. Germline values: CDR1 SEHNR, CDR2 FQNEAQ (reference sequence). This chain's CDR3 is CASSQGTSGSFYEQYF. In nucleotides, the CDR3 is TGTGCCAGCAGCCAGGGCACTAGCGGATCTTTTTACGAGCAGTACTTC.

The chain uses TRBV3-1 (or the pseudogene TRBV3-2) and TRBJ2-1, with D unclear. CDR1 and CDR2 from the germline V gene are LGHDT and YNNKEL (reference sequence). Trimming removed 2 bases from V and 7 bases from J, with 3 bases in between. This CDR3 has 11 amino acids. CDR3 sequence: CASSQTNEQFF. Written as DNA, the CDR3 is TGTGCCAGCAGCCAAACGAATGAGCAGTTCTTC.

This chain connects TRBV20-1 to TRBJ1-4; D unresolved. The germline V and J ends were trimmed by 3 bases and 7 bases, with 6 bases remaining between them. The CDR3 sequence is 11 residues long. CDR1 and CDR2 (germline): DFQATT, SNEGSKA (reference sequence). CDR3 sequence reads: CSARAGEKLFF. The CDR3 bases are TGCAGTGCTAGGGCGGGTGAAAAACTGTTTTTT.